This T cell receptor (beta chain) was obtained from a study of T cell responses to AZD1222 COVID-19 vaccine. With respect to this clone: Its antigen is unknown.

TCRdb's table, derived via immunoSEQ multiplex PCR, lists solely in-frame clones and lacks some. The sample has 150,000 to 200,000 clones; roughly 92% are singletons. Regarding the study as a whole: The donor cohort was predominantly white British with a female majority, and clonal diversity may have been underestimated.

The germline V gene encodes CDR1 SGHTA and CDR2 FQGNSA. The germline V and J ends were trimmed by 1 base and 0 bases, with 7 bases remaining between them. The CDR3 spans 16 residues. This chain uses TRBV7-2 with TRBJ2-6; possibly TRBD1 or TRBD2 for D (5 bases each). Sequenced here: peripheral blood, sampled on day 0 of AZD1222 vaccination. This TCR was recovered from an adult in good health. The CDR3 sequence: CASSLVGTSGANVLTF. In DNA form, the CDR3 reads TGTGCCAGCAGCTTAGTGGGGACCTCTGGGGCCAACGTCCTGACTTTC.